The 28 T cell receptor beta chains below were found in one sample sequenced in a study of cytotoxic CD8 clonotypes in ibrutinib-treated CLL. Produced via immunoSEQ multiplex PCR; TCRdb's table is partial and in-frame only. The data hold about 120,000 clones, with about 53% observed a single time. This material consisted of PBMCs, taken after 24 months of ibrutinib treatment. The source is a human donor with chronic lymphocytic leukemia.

The chain's CDR3 is CASAAAGGLADTQYF. The CDR3 nucleotides are TGCGCCAGCGCCGCCGCGGGGGGGCTAGCAGATACGCAGTATTTT. The V call is TRBV4-1, the J call TRBJ2-3; TRBD2 matches at 9 bases. Losses at the gene ends were 8 bases for V and 4 bases for J; bases not matched to a gene: 10. Germline V gene lookup returns CDR1 MGHRA and CDR2 YSYEKL. This CDR3 spans 15 amino acids.

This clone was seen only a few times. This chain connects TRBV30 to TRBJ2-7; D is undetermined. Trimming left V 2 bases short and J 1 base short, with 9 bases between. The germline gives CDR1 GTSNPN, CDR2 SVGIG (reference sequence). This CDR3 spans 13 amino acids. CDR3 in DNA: TGTGCCTGGAGTACGCCCCCTTCCTACGAGCAGTACTTC. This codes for CAWSTPPSYEQYF.

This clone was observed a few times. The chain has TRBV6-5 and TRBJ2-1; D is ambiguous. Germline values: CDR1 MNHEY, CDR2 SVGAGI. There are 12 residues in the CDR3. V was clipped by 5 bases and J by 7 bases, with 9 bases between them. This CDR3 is CASSTSKNEQFF. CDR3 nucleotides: TGTGCCAGCAGTACTTCTAAGAATGAGCAGTTCTTC.

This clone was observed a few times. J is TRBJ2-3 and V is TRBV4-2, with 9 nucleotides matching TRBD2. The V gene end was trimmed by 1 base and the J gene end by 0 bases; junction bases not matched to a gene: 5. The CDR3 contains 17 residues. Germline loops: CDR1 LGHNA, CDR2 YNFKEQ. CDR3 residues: CASSQVRAGGSTDTQYF. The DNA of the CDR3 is TGTGCCAGCAGCCAAGTCCGAGCGGGGGGCAGCACAGATACGCAGTATTTT.

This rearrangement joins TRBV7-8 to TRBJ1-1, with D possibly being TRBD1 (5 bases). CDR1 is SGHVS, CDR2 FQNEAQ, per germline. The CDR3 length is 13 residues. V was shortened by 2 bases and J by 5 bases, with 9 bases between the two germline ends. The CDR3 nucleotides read TGTGCCAGCAGCTTACCCCCAGGGACTGAAGCTTTCTTT. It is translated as CASSLPPGTEAFF.

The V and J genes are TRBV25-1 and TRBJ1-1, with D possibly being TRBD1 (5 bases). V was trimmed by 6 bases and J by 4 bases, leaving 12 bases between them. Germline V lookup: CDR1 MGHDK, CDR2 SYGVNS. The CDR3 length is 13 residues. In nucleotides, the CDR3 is TGTGCCAGCAGCCAGGGTTTTAGCACTGAAGCTTTCTTT. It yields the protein CASSQGFSTEAFF.

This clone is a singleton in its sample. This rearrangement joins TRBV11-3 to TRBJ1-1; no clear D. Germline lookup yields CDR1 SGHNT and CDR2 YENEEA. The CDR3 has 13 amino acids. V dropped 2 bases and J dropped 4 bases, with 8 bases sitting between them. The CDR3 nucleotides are TGTGCCAGCAGCTTATTGGGGAGCACTGAAGCTTTCTTT. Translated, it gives CASSLLGSTEAFF.

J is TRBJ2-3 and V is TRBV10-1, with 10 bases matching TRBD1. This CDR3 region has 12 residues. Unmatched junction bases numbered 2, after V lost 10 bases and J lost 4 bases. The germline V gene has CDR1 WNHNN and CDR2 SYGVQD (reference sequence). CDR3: CATGQGADTQYF. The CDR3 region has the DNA TGCGCCACCGGACAGGGGGCAGATACGCAGTATTTT.

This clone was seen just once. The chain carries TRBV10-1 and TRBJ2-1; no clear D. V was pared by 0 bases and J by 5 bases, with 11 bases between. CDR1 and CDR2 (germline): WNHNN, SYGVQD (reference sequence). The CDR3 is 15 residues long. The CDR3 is CASSESPPKNNEQFF. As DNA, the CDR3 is TGCGCCAGCAGTGAGTCCCCCCCCAAAAACAATGAGCAGTTCTTC.

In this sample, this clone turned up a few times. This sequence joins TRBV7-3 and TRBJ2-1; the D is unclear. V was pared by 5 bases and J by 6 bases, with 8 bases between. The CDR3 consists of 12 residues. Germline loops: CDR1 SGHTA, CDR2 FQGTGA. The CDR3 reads CASSLGLNEQFF. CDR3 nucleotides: TGTGCCAGCAGCCTAGGGCTCAATGAGCAGTTCTTC.

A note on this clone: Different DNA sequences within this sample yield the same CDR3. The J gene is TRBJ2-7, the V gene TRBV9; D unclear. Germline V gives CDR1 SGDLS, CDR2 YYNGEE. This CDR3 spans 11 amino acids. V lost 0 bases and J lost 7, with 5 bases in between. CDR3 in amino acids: CASSVGGEQYF. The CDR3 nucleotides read TGTGCCAGCAGCGTAGGCGGAGAGCAGTACTTC. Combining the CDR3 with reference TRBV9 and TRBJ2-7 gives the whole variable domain DSGVTQTPKHLITATGQRVTLRCSPRSGDLSVYWYQQSLDQGLQFLIQYYNGEERAKGNILERFSAQQFPDLHSELNLSSLELGDSALYFCASSVGGEQYFGPGTRLTVT.

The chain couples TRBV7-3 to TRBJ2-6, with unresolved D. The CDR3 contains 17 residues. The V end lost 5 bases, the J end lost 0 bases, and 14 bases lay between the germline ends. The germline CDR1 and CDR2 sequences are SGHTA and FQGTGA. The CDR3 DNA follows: TGTGCCAGCAGCCCTCAAACCCCTGTCTCTGGGGCCAACGTCCTGACTTTC. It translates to CASSPQTPVSGANVLTF. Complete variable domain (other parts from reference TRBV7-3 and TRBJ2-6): GAGVSQTPSNKVTEKGKYVELRCDPISGHTALYWYRQSLGQGPEFLIYFQGTGAADDSGLPNDRFFAVRPEGSVSTLKIQRTERGDSAVYLCASSPQTPVSGANVLTFGAGSRLTVL.

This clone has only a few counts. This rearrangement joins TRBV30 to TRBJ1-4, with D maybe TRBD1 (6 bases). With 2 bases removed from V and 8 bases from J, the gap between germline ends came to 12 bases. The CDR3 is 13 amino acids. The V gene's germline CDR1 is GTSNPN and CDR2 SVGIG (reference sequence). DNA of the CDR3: TGTGCCTGGAGTATGGACAGCGGAGAAAAACTGTTTTTT. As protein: CAWSMDSGEKLFF.

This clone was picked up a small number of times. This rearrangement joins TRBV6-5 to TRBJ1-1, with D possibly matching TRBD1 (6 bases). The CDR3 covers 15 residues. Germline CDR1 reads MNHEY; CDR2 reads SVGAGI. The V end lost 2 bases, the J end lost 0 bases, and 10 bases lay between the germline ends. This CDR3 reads CASSYGTGMNTEAFF. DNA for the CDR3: TGTGCCAGCAGTTACGGAACAGGGATGAACACTGAAGCTTTCTTT.

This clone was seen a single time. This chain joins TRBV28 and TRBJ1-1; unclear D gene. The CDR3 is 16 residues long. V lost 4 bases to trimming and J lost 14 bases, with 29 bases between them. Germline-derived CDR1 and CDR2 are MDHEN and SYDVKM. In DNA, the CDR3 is TGTGCCAGCAGTTCCCCAGTTCTGAACATGGCAGGCGTCTCCTTCTTT. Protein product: CASSSPVLNMAGVSFF.

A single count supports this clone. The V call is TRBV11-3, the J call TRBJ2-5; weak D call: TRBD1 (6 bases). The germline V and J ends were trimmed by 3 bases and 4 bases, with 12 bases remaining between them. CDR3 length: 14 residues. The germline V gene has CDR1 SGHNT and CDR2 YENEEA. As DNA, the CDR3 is TGTGCCAGCAGCTTTACAGGGTCCGGAGAGACCCAGTACTTC. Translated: CASSFTGSGETQYF.

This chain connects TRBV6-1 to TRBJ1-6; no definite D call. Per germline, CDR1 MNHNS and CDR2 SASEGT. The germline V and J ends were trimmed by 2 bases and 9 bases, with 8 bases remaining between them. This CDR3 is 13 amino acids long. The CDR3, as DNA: TGTGCCAGCAGTGAACGAGAGGGTTCACCCCTCCACTTT. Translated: CASSEREGSPLHF.

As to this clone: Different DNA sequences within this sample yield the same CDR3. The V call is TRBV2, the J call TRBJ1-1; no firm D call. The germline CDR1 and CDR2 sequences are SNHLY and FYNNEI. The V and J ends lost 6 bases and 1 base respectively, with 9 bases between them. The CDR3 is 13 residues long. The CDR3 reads CASRVRGNTEAFF. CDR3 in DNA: TGTGCCAGCAGGGTTCGCGGGAACACTGAAGCTTTCTTT.

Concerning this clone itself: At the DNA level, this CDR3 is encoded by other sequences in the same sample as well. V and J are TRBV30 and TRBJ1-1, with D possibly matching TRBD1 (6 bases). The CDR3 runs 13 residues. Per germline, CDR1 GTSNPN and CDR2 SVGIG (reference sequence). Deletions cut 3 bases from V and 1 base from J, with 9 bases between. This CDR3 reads CAWSGGQNTEAFF. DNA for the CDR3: TGTGCCTGGAGCGGGGGCCAGAACACTGAAGCTTTCTTT.

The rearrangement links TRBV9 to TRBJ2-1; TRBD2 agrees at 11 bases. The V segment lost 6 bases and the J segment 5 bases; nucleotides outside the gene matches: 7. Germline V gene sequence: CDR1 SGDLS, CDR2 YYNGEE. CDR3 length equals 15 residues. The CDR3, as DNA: TGTGCCAGCACCCCGACTAGCGGGGCTAACAATGAGCAGTTCTTC. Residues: CASTPTSGANNEQFF.

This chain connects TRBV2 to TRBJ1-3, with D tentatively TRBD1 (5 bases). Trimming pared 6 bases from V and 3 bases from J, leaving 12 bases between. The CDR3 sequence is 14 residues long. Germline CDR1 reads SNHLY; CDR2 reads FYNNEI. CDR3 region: CASSQRGRGNTIYF. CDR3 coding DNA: TGTGCCAGCAGCCAAAGGGGACGTGGAAACACCATATATTTT.

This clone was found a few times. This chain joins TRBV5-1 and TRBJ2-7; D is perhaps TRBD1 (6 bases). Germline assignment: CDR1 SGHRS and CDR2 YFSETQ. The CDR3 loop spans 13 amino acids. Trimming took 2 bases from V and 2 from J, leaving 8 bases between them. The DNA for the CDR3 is TGCGCCAGCAGCTTACAGGGCACCTACGAGCAGTACTTC. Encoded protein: CASSLQGTYEQYF. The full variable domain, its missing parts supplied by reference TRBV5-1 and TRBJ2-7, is KAGVTQTPRYLIKTRGQQVTLSCSPISGHRSVSWYQQTPGQGLQFLFEYFSETQRNKGNFPGRFSGRQFSNSRSEMNVSTLELGDSALYLCASSLQGTYEQYFGPGTRLTVT.

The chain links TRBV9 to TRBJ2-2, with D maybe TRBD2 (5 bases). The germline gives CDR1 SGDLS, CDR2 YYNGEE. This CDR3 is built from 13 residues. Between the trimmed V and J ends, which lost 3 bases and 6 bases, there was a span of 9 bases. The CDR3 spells CASSDRRPGELFF. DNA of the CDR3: TGTGCCAGCAGCGACCGGAGGCCCGGGGAGCTGTTTTTT.

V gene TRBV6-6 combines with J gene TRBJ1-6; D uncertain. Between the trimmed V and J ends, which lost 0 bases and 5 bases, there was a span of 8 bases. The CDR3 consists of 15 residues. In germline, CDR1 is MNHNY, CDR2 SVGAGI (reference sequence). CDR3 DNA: TGTGCCAGCAGTTACTCTTCGGGTAATAATTCACCCCTCCACTTT. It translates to CASSYSSGNNSPLHF.

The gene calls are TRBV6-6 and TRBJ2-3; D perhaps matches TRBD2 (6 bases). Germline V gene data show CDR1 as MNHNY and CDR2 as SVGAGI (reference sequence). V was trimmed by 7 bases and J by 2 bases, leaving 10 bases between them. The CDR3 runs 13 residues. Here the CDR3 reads CASKAGITDTQYF. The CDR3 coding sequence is TGTGCCAGCAAGGCGGGGATCACAGATACGCAGTATTTT.

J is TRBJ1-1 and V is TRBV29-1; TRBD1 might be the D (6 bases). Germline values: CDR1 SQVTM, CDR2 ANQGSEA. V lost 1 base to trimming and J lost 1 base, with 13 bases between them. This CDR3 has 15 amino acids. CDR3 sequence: CSVEGVQGANTEAFF. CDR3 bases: TGCAGCGTTGAAGGGGTACAGGGTGCGAACACTGAAGCTTTCTTT.

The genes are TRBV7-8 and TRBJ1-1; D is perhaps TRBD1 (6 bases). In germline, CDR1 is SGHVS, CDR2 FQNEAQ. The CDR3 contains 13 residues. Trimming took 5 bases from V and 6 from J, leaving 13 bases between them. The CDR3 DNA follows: TGTGCCAGCAGCACAGGACAGTTGGCTGAAGCTTTCTTT. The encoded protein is CASSTGQLAEAFF.

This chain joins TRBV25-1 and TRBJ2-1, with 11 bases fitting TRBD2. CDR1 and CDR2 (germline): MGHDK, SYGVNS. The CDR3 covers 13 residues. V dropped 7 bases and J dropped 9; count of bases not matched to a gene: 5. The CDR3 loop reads CASISGGASEQFF. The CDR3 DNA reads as TGTGCCAGCATTAGCGGGGGGGCAAGTGAGCAGTTCTTC.